These 8 T cell receptor beta chains were all obtained from the same sample, sequenced in a study of blood T cell repertoires in COVID-19. This table comes from immunoSEQ multiplex PCR, and its TCRdb copy is limited to in-frame clones, with some not included. The table has approximately 210,000 clones, roughly three quarters seen once; the top ten hold 17%. The specimen was PBMCs or T cells enriched from blood (not recorded which). The receptors here all came from a woman aged 45-59 years with acute COVID-19.

The CDR3: CASSKPRTDKRNQPQHF. The CDR3, as DNA: TGTGCCAGCAGCAAGCCCCGGACAGACAAACGAAATCAGCCCCAGCATTTT. V usage is TRBV6-7 and J usage is TRBJ1-5; perhaps TRBD1 as D (6 bases). TRBV6-7 belongs to the ORF category, with a function that is uncertain. The CDR3 extends over 17 amino acids. V was pared by 6 bases and J by 4 bases, with 22 bases between.

In this sample, this clone turned up once. The chain links TRBV18 to TRBJ1-5; TRBD1 agrees at 9 bases. This CDR3 is built from 21 residues. V lost 0 bases, J lost 0 bases, and 15 bases stayed unmatched. Germline V gene sequence: CDR1 KGHSH, CDR2 LQKENI. The DNA for the CDR3 is TGTGCCAGCTCACCACCACGACCGGGACAGGGTCGCCGTTATAGCAATCAGCCCCAGCATTTT. Its translation: CASSPPRPGQGRRYSNQPQHF.

This chain uses TRBV6-6 with TRBJ1-2; a possible D gene is TRBD1 (6 bases). The ends were cut back, 5 bases at V and 5 bases at J, with 18 bases in the middle. This CDR3 comprises 15 residues. The V gene's germline CDR1 is MNHNY and CDR2 SVGAGI (reference sequence). CDR3 residues: CASSPRAGVSYGYTF. The DNA for the CDR3 is TGTGCCAGCAGTCCCCGGGCAGGGGTTTCGTATGGCTACACCTTC.

The chain uses TRBV9 and TRBJ2-1, with D unresolved. The V gene's germline CDR1 is SGDLS and CDR2 YYNGEE. The length of the CDR3 is 13 residues. Trimming cost V 3 bases and J 4 bases, with 8 bases left between them. The CDR3 protein is CASSDDGYNEQFF. The CDR3 region has the DNA TGTGCCAGCAGCGATGACGGGTACAATGAGCAGTTCTTC.

The J gene is TRBJ1-5, the V gene TRBV7-6; 7 bases are a match to TRBD1. Trimming took 1 base from V and 2 from J; bases not matched to a gene: 5. Germline V gene data show CDR1 as SGHVS and CDR2 as FNYEAQ. The CDR3 length is 16 residues. The DNA of the CDR3 is TGTGCCAGCAGCTTAGGGGCAGGGGGTCGCAATCAGCCCCAGCATTTT. This codes for CASSLGAGGRNQPQHF.

This clone occurred a few times. The chain uses TRBV24-1 and TRBJ1-2, with unresolved D. The CDR3 length is 14 residues. Per germline, CDR1 KGHDR and CDR2 SFDVKD. V was clipped by 1 base and J by 6 bases, with 11 bases between them. The CDR3 here is CATSDFDGGDGYTF. CDR3 nucleotide sequence: TGTGCCACCAGTGATTTTGATGGAGGTGATGGCTACACCTTC.

This clone was observed a few times. CDR3 sequence reads: CASSAQGDTEAFF. The DNA for the CDR3 is TGCGCCAGCAGTGCCCAGGGGGACACTGAAGCTTTCTTT. The chain carries TRBV5-1 and TRBJ1-1; 7 nucleotides agree with TRBD1. Trimming at V came to 5 bases and at J to 3 bases, leaving 4 bases not matched to a gene. The CDR3 extends over 13 amino acids. From germline, CDR1 is SGHRS and CDR2 YFSETQ. Full variable domain (missing parts from reference TRBV5-1 and TRBJ1-1): KAGVTQTPRYLIKTRGQQVTLSCSPISGHRSVSWYQQTPGQGLQFLFEYFSETQRNKGNFPGRFSGRQFSNSRSEMNVSTLELGDSALYLCASSAQGDTEAFFGQGTRLTVV.

The chain carries TRBV5-1 and TRBJ1-2; 10 bases are a match to TRBD1. Germline CDR1 and CDR2: SGHRS and YFSETQ. J was trimmed by 7 bases and V by 7 bases; bases with no gene match: 10. The CDR3 is 14 amino acids. CDR3 sequence reads: CASLPGTGVSGYTF. In DNA form, the CDR3 reads TGCGCCAGCCTTCCCGGGACAGGGGTTAGTGGCTACACCTTC.